One sample yielded the 8 T cell receptor beta chains listed below, sequenced in a study of blood T cell repertoires in COVID-19. Method: immunoSEQ multiplex PCR; TCRdb's copy keeps in-frame clones and lacks some. The sample holds under 150,000 clones, around 84% seen once. What was sequenced was peripheral blood. All receptors come from a man in his forties with acute or convalescent COVID-19.

The chain couples TRBV4-1 to TRBJ1-3, with 7 positions matching TRBD1. The trim removed 5 bases at V and 7 bases at J, leaving 8 bases unmatched. The CDR3 contains 14 residues. Germline V gene data show CDR1 as MGHRA and CDR2 as YSYEKL. In nucleotides, the CDR3 is TGCGCCAGCAGCGGACCCGGGACAGATAACACCATATATTTT. This gives the protein CASSGPGTDNTIYF.

This clone was observed a single time. The rearrangement uses TRBV27 and TRBJ2-7, with a possible D match to TRBD2 (6 bases). The V gene's germline CDR1 is MNHEY and CDR2 SMNVEV (reference sequence). CDR3 length: 14 amino acids. Trimming pared 0 bases from V and 2 bases from J, leaving 8 bases between. In nucleotides, the CDR3 is TGTGCCAGCAGTTTATCGGCGGGAACCTACGAGCAGTACTTC. Its translation is CASSLSAGTYEQYF.

The chain employs TRBV18 and TRBJ1-1, with TRBD1 as a possible D gene (5 bases). Trimming stripped 1 base from V and 0 bases from J, with 6 bases between. CDR1 and CDR2 (germline): KGHSH, LQKENI. The CDR3 is 14 amino acids. The CDR3 region is CASSPQGLNTEAFF. CDR3 nucleotide sequence: TGTGCCAGCTCACCACAGGGGCTGAACACTGAAGCTTTCTTT.

The chain carries TRBV6-2 or TRBV6-3 and TRBJ1-5; maybe TRBD1 (6 bases). The V and J ends lost 0 bases and 4 bases respectively, with 10 bases between them. This CDR3 region has 15 residues. Germline lookup yields CDR1 MNHEY and CDR2 SVGEGT. The CDR3 DNA is TGTGCCAGCAGTTACTCCAGGGGCCCGAATCAGCCCCAGCATTTT. It is translated as CASSYSRGPNQPQHF.

This clone was seen more than once but under ten times. The chain's CDR3 is CASSPGLAGNTQYF. The CDR3 DNA is TGCGCCAGCAGCCCGGGACTAGCGGGGAATACGCAGTATTTT. V is TRBV4-1 and J is TRBJ2-3; 13 nucleotides line up with TRBD2. Germline V gene lookup returns CDR1 MGHRA and CDR2 YSYEKL. The V and J ends lost 4 bases and 7 bases, in that order; junction bases with no gene match: 2. The CDR3 totals 14 residues.

V usage is TRBV19 and J usage is TRBJ1-1, with 8 bases identical to TRBD1. The V segment lost 6 bases and the J segment 8 bases; nucleotides outside the gene matches: 5. This CDR3 has 12 amino acids. In germline, CDR1 is LNHDA, CDR2 SQIVND (reference sequence). Written as DNA, the CDR3 is TGTGCCAGTAGGATCGGACAGGGAGAAGCTTTCTTT. It is translated as CASRIGQGEAFF.

The chain carries TRBV2 and TRBJ2-3; D might be TRBD1 (6 bases). The CDR3 has 15 amino acids. The V end was cut by 10 bases, the J end by 5 bases, with 22 bases between. Per germline, CDR1 SNHLY and CDR2 FYNNEI. The CDR3 loop reads CATAPEGVGGDTQYF. The CDR3 nucleotides read TGTGCCACCGCGCCAGAGGGGGTAGGGGGAGATACGCAGTATTTT.

This clone came up once. This chain uses TRBV19 with TRBJ2-6; 9 bases line up with TRBD1. V lost 4 bases, J lost 4 bases, and 8 bases stayed unmatched. CDR1 LNHDA and CDR2 SQIVND come from the germline V gene (reference sequence). The CDR3 totals 17 residues. The CDR3 sequence: CASSRGQGVAGANVLTF. The CDR3 coding sequence is TGTGCCAGTAGTAGGGGACAGGGTGTGGCGGGGGCCAACGTCCTGACTTTC.